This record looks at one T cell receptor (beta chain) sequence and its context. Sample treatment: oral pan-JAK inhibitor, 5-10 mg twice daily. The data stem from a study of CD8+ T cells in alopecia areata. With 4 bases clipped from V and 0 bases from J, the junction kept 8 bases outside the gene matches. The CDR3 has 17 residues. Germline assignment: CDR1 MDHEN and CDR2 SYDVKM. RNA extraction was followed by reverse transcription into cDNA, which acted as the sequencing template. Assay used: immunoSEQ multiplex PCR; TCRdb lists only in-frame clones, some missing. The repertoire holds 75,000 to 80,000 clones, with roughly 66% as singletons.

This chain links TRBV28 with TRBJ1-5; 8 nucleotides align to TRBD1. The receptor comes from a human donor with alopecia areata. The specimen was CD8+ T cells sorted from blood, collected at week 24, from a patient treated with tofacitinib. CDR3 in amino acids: CASSSKDRVYSNQPQHF. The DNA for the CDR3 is TGTGCCAGCAGTTCCAAGGACAGGGTATATAGCAATCAGCCCCAGCATTTT. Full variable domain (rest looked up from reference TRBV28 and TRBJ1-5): DVKVTQSSRYLVKRTGEKVFLECVQDMDHENMFWYRQDPGLGLRLIYFSYDVKMKEKGDIPEGYSVSREKKERFSLILESASTNQTSMYLCASSSKDRVYSNQPQHFGDGTRLSIL.